This T cell receptor (beta chain) was sequenced in a study of cytomegalovirus exposure and HLA in healthy donors. Regarding the study as a whole: Subsequent analysis of the approximately 120 validation repertoires found a tendency for first-cohort TCR clusters to co-occur. There were a few CMV-associated chains whose specificity for CMV antigens was confirmed in vitro.

Donors were drawn from the approximately 120-subject validation cohort, separate from the roughly 700-subject first cohort. About this clone itself: The antigen remains unidentified.

Produced via immunoSEQ multiplex PCR; TCRdb's table is partial and in-frame only. The repertoire holds some 110,000 clones, with 88% as singletons. From germline, CDR1 is MNHNS and CDR2 SASEGT. The CDR3 is 15 residues long. V gave up 7 bases and J gave up 0 bases, with 13 bases separating them. The gene calls are TRBV6-1 and TRBJ1-3; D is undetermined. This TCR was sampled from a woman between 18 and 30 years old in good health and CMV-seropositive. The sequenced material came from PBMCs. The CDR3 nucleotides read TGTGCCAGCACCCTGGGAGGAGGCTCTGGAAACACCATATATTTT. Amino acids: CASTLGGGSGNTIYF.